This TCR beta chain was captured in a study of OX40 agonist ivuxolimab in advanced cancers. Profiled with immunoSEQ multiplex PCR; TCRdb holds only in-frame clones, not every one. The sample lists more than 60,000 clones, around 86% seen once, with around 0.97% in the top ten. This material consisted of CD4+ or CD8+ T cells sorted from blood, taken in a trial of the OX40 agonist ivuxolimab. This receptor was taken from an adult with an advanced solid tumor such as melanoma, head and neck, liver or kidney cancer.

The CDR3 region has the DNA TGTGCCAGTAGTATAATGGGAACCCCTGTCACCTTC. It translates to CASSIMGTPVTF. V and J are TRBV19 and TRBJ1-2; D remains unclear. V dropped 2 bases and J dropped 13 bases, with 14 bases sitting between them. The germline V gene has CDR1 LNHDA and CDR2 SQIVND (reference sequence). CDR3 length: 12 amino acids.